The clone carrying this T cell receptor (beta chain) was found a few times. The data belong to a study of human T cells and chemical hapten exposure. Time point specified: patch test 3, about 24 weeks after DPC sensitization. Treatment: therapeutic diphenylcyclopropenone sensitization with weekly scalp DPC. TCRdb called the RACE reads again in MiXCR, with one record for every CDR3 protein. The data contain 55,000 to 75,000 distinct CDR3 sequences, around 12% of them singletons. CDR1 and CDR2 from the germline V gene are DFQATT and SNEGSKA (reference sequence). V was clipped by 2 bases and J by 9 bases; unmatched bases: 6. This CDR3 region has 12 residues.

Specimen: whole blood, collected in connection with sensitization to the hapten diphenylcyclopropenone (DPC). This rearrangement joins TRBV20-1 to TRBJ1-1; 7 bases fit TRBD1. This clonotype was obtained from a man younger than 40 with alopecia areata. Some clones in this sample may be carry-over from other donors' samples. CDR3 residues: CSARPLTGQAFF. CDR3 sequence (DNA): TGCAGTGCTAGACCTTTGACAGGGCAAGCTTTCTTT.